The rows below give T cell receptor beta chains drawn from one sample of a study of OX40 agonist ivuxolimab in advanced cancers. The protocol was immunoSEQ multiplex PCR, while the TCRdb copy is restricted to in-frame clones and leaves out a portion. Of about 72,000 clones listed, roughly 87% are singletons. Sequenced here: CD4+ or CD8+ T cells sorted from blood, sampled in a trial of the OX40 agonist ivuxolimab. These receptors all come from an adult with an advanced solid tumor such as melanoma, head and neck, liver or kidney cancer. Both conserved end residues are part of each CDR3. The D gene is left open where the match is weak. Part of the rows lack a size; the others show once, few, many or a class for expanded clones.

>.|TRBJ2-7|TRBV2|.
TGTGCCAGCAGTCCCCTCTACGAGCAGTACTTC
CASSPLYEQYF
>once|TRBJ2-5|TRBV6-6|.
TGTGCCAGCAGTTATGACCAAGAGACCCAGTACTTC
CASSYDQETQYF
>once|TRBJ2-3|TRBV28|TRBD1
TGTGCCAGCAGTACCCCGGGACAGGGGGTTGCTTCGCAGTATTTT
CASSTPGQGVASQYF
>.|TRBJ2-7|TRBV2|.
TGTGCCAGCAGTGAAGCGCCCCCTCATTACGAGCAGTACTTC
CASSEAPPHYEQYF
>.|TRBJ1-4|TRBV5-1|.
TGCGCCAGCAGCCCCCTTTCTCCGGAGGAAAAACTGTTTTTT
CASSPLSPEEKLFF
>once|TRBJ2-1|TRBV9|TRBD2
TGTGCCAGCAGCCCCAGAGGACTAGCGGGAGTAAATGAGCAGTTCTTC
CASSPRGLAGVNEQFF
>.|TRBJ1-2|TRBV5-1|.
TGCGCCAGCAGCTTGGCCCGGGGGTGGGATGGCTACACCTTC
CASSLARGWDGYTF
>.|TRBJ2-3|TRBV19|.
TGTGCCAGTAGTATAGGGGGGACCCTCACAGATACGCAGTATTTT
CASSIGGTLTDTQYF
>.|TRBJ2-2|TRBV18|TRBD2
TGTGCCAGCTCACCAGCGGGAGGAGGGACCGGGGAGCTGTTTTTT
CASSPAGGGTGELFF
>.|TRBJ2-7|TRBV7-2|TRBD1
TGTGCCAGCAGCCCCCGGACAGGGGCGTCCTACGAGCAGTACTTC
CASSPRTGASYEQYF
>once|TRBJ2-2|TRBV9|.
TGTGCCAGCGGATGGGGACAAAACACCGGGGAGCTGTTTTTT
CASGWGQNTGELFF
>.|TRBJ2-5|TRBV9|TRBD2
TGTGCCAGCAGCGTACTAGCGGGAGGAGAGACCCAGTACTTC
CASSVLAGGETQYF
>.|TRBJ2-3|TRBV10-3|.
TGTGCCATCAGTGAGCCACAACAGGGCTTAGATACGCAGTATTTT
CAISEPQQGLDTQYF
>.|TRBJ2-3|TRBV4-1|.
TGCGCCAGCAGCCAGGTATTCGTGGGCAGGCGCACAGATACGCAGTATTTT
CASSQVFVGRRTDTQYF
>few|TRBJ1-1|TRBV19|TRBD1
TGTGCCAGTAGTGGACGGGCAGGGGGGAACACTGAAGCTTTCTTT
CASSGRAGGNTEAFF
>.|TRBJ2-3|TRBV4-1|TRBD2
TGCGCCAGCAGCCAAGTTAGCGGGGAGAATACGCAGTATTTT
CASSQVSGENTQYF
>.|TRBJ1-1|TRBV4-2|.
TGTGCCAGCAGCCAAGATAGGAACAGACCTGAAGCTTTCTTT
CASSQDRNRPEAFF
>.|TRBJ2-7|TRBV27|.
TGTGCCAGCATCGCGGGGAGCGGGTCGAGCTCCTACGAGCAGTACTTC
CASIAGSGSSSYEQYF
>.|TRBJ2-7|TRBV6-1|TRBD2
TGTGCCAGCAGGGTAGCGGGGGCCTACGAGCAGTACTTC
CASRVAGAYEQYF
>.|TRBJ1-2|TRBV29-1|TRBD1
TGCAGCGTTGAAGAAGCCAAGGGGGCGTTTCATGGCTACACCTTC
CSVEEAKGAFHGYTF
>.|TRBJ2-5|TRBV28|TRBD1
TGTGCCAGCAGTTTATACAGGGGGCGTGAGACCCAGTACTTC
CASSLYRGRETQYF
>.|TRBJ2-1|TRBV6-1|.
TGTGCCAGCAGTGGTTCGAGTCCAATCGGGTACAATGAGCAGTTCTTC
CASSGSSPIGYNEQFF
>.|TRBJ1-4|TRBV6-6|TRBD1
TGTGCCAGCAGACCGACAGGGGGAGATGAAAAACTGTTTTTT
CASRPTGGDEKLFF
>once|TRBJ2-7|TRBV7-6|TRBD1
TGTGCCAGCAGCTTATTTACAGGGGACGAGCAGTACTTC
CASSLFTGDEQYF
>.|TRBJ1-1|TRBV6-6|.
TGTGCCAGCAGTTACGTTCCGGGAACTGAAGCTTTCTTT
CASSYVPGTEAFF
>.|TRBJ1-3|TRBV28|.
TGTGCCAGCAGTCCGGGGGGGTCTGGAAACACCATATATTTT
CASSPGGSGNTIYF
>few|TRBJ2-3|TRBV28|TRBD2
TGTGCCAGCAGTTTACTGGGCGCGGGGGGGCTCGGGGATACGCAGTATTTT
CASSLLGAGGLGDTQYF
>.|TRBJ2-7|TRBV2|TRBD1
TGTGCCAGCAGGGGACCACGGACAGGGGGCGGCTACGAGCAGTACTTC
CASRGPRTGGGYEQYF
>.|TRBJ1-3|TRBV6-1|.
TGTGCCAGCAGTGAACGTCACGGGGTGAACTCTGGAAACACCATATATTTT
CASSERHGVNSGNTIYF
>few|TRBJ1-2|TRBV28|TRBD1
TGTGCCAGCGGGGACAGGGGGCCTCGTCGGAGCTACACCTTC
CASGDRGPRRSYTF
>.|TRBJ2-7|TRBV5-1|TRBD2
TGCGCCAGCAGCTTTAGGGGACTAGCTTCCTACGAGCAGTACTTC
CASSFRGLASYEQYF
>.|TRBJ1-1|TRBV6-1|TRBD1
TGTGCCAGCAGACGGGACAGGGGAACTGAAGCTTTCTTT
CASRRDRGTEAFF
>.|TRBJ2-3|TRBV5-1|TRBD1
TGCGCCAGCAGCTGGGGGACAGGGGCGGATACGCAGTATTTT
CASSWGTGADTQYF
>few|TRBJ1-6|TRBV19|.
TGTGCCAGTAGTCTACCTCCGACAGGTTCGAATTCACCCCTCCACTTT
CASSLPPTGSNSPLHF
>once|TRBJ1-1|TRBV11-2|.
TGTGCCAGCAGCTTAGTCAGGGGAATCACTGAAGCTTTCTTT
CASSLVRGITEAFF
>.|TRBJ1-2|TRBV5-8|.
TGTGCCAGCAGCCCCGGTGGCGGCTATGGCTACACCTTC
CASSPGGGYGYTF
>.|TRBJ1-2|TRBV28|.
TGTGCCAGCAGTTTAACGGACTATGGCTACACCTTC
CASSLTDYGYTF
>.|TRBJ1-2|TRBV5-1|.
TGCGCCAGCAGCTTGGGGAATGGCTACACCTTC
CASSLGNGYTF
>.|TRBJ2-7|TRBV5-1|TRBD1
TGCGCCAGCAGCTTGGGGGGACAGGAGTACGAGCAGTACTTC
CASSLGGQEYEQYF
>few|TRBJ1-6|TRBV2|TRBD1
TGTGCCAGCGCTTGGACAGGGGGTAATTCACCCCTCCACTTT
CASAWTGGNSPLHF
>.|TRBJ2-2|TRBV11-2|.
TGTGCCAGCAGCTTAGTTAGGAACACCGGGGAGCTGTTTTTT
CASSLVRNTGELFF
>once|TRBJ2-7|TRBV7-2|.
TGTGCCAGCAGCTCCTCCTTTATCCGAGAGCAGTACTTC
CASSSSFIREQYF